This T cell receptor beta chain was sequenced for a study of regulatory T cells in long-lasting Graves disease. Whole-study context: The antithyroid drugs taken by newly diagnosed Graves' patients had been used for under 3 months. Study-wide results and caveats: Persistent patients had more shared public clonotypes (2,741) than new patients (just over 950).

Trimming left V 3 bases short and J 8 bases short, with 15 bases between. CDR3 length: 14 residues. Germline-derived CDR1 and CDR2 are SGDLS and YYNGEE. Relying on iRepertoire HTBI primers and Arm-PCR of CDR3 regions, the team built TCR beta libraries. MiXCR, run by TCRdb on the multiplex PCR reads, gives a single entry per CDR3 protein. The sample holds about 430,000 distinct CDR3 sequences, approximately 16% seen once. This clonotype has a handful of counts. Its antigen is undetermined. Time point: newly diagnosed GD, antithyroid drugs for less than 3 months. RNA from PBMCs was the source of the TCR library. These sequences were also reported in another study, on T cells in Graves' hyperthyroidism and ophthalmopathy. That work adds: Using the HTBI primer set, a first-round RT-PCR was run on the TCR CDR3.

This sample comprised peripheral blood mononuclear cells (PBMCs), obtained at new diagnosis, from a patient treated with antithyroid drugs. The source is a woman aged 35 to 49 with Graves disease. This rearrangement joins TRBV9 to TRBJ2-1; the D gene could be TRBD1 or TRBD2 (7 bases each). The CDR3 nucleotides read TGTGCCAGCAGCGCACAACCAGGGGGGGATGAGCAGTTCTTC. Amino acid sequence: CASSAQPGGDEQFF. The full variable domain, in which reference TRBV9 and TRBJ2-1 provide the parts outside the CDR3, is DSGVTQTPKHLITATGQRVTLRCSPRSGDLSVYWYQQSLDQGLQFLIQYYNGEERAKGNILERFSAQQFPDLHSELNLSSLELGDSALYFCASSAQPGGDEQFFGPGTRLTVL.